The next 23 T cell receptor beta chains were all read from a single sample in a study of CD8+ T cells in alopecia areata (dated by TCRdb to 2017 to 2018). The time point label, as the study defines it: baseline before oral tofacitinib. Receptor libraries were prepared by the immunoSEQ multiplex PCR assay. To provide template for TCR sequencing, every sample had RNA extracted and reverse transcribed into cDNA. TCRdb provides this immuneACCESS table in a form limited to in-frame rearrangements. Some clones are lacking; in checked studies, under half of them reflect an unresolved V gene, and why the rest are absent is not known. Here the sample has fewer than 200,000 clones; about 70% occur a single time. Clones ranked in the top ten supply about 10% of the sample. The material was CD8+ T cells sorted from blood, obtained at week 0. Source of these receptors: a human donor with alopecia areata.

The rearrangement links TRBV19 to TRBJ2-1, with D perhaps matching TRBD1 or TRBD2 (5 bases each). V gave up 1 base and J gave up 9 bases, with 7 bases separating them. Germline lookup yields CDR1 LNHDA and CDR2 SQIVND (reference sequence). CDR3 length equals 12 residues. DNA for the CDR3: TGTGCCAGTAGTATAGGAGGGACTGAGCAGTTCTTC. It is translated as CASSIGGTEQFF.

This chain uses TRBV7-8 with TRBJ1-3; D gene ambiguous. This CDR3 is built from 15 residues. The germline V gene encodes CDR1 SGHVS and CDR2 FQNEAQ. The V end lost 4 bases, the J end lost 0 bases, and 10 bases lay between the germline ends. In nucleotides, the CDR3 is TGTGCCAGCAGCTCCGACACAAGCTCTGGAAACACCATATATTTT. Protein product: CASSSDTSSGNTIYF.

V is TRBV13 and J is TRBJ1-2; 7 bases line up with TRBD1. The CDR3 sequence is 16 residues long. The J segment lost 2 bases and the V segment lost 5 bases, leaving 11 bases of the junction unmatched. Germline CDR1 and CDR2: PRHDT and FYEKMQ (reference sequence). The CDR3 DNA is TGTGCCAGCAGCCCAGGCTCCGGGACAGCCAACTATGGCTACACCTTC. This translates into CASSPGSGTANYGYTF.

This sequence joins TRBV5-8 and TRBJ2-4, with D hard to call. V gave up 5 bases and J gave up 8 bases, with 23 bases separating them. Germline V gene data show CDR1 as SGHTS and CDR2 as YDEGEE. The CDR3 is made up of 16 amino acids. CDR3 coding DNA: TGTGCCAGCAGTTCTGGGCAGTCCGAATCTTGGGACATTCAGTACTTC. It translates to CASSSGQSESWDIQYF. Together with reference TRBV5-8 and TRBJ2-4, the CDR3 gives the full variable domain: EAGVTQSPTHLIKTRGQQATLRCSPISGHTSVYWYQQALGLGLQFLLWYDEGEERNRGNFPPRFSGRQFPNYSSELNVNALELEDSALYLCASSSGQSESWDIQYFGAGTRLSVL.

This rearrangement joins TRBV13 to TRBJ1-3, with a weak D call TRBD1 (6 bases). The germline gives CDR1 PRHDT, CDR2 FYEKMQ (reference sequence). The V and J ends lost 2 bases and 4 bases respectively, with 21 bases between them. The CDR3 runs 18 residues. The DNA of the CDR3 is TGTGCCAGCAGCTTAAGGTCTCGGGGGCCGAGCATCGGAAACACCATATATTTT. Its translation: CASSLRSRGPSIGNTIYF.

This chain connects TRBV27 to TRBJ2-5, with D maybe TRBD2 (5 bases). Trimming took off 3 bases at V and 3 bases at J, with 8 bases between the two ends. CDR1 is MNHEY and CDR2 is SMNVEV in the germline V gene (reference sequence). The length of the CDR3 is 13 residues. The CDR3 DNA reads TGTGCCAGCAGTTTTGTCGGGGAAGAGACCCAGTACTTC. This translates into CASSFVGEETQYF.

The sample holds one count of this clone. The chain combines TRBV4-1 with TRBJ2-7; D is uncertain. Trimming took off 0 bases at V and 7 bases at J, with 10 bases between the two ends. CDR3 length equals 13 residues. Looked up from germline, CDR1 is MGHRA and CDR2 is YSYEKL. CDR3 region: CASSQEGRVEQYF. DNA of the CDR3: TGCGCCAGCAGCCAAGAGGGTAGGGTGGAGCAGTACTTC.

This clone was counted between two and nine times. This chain joins TRBV13 and TRBJ2-2; D not resolved. Germline CDR1 and CDR2: PRHDT and FYEKMQ (reference sequence). V was shortened by 8 bases and J by 5 bases, with 12 bases between the two germline ends. The CDR3 has 13 residues. CDR3: CASPKVGTGELFF. Written as DNA, the CDR3 is TGTGCCAGCCCTAAGGTGGGGACCGGGGAGCTGTTTTTT.

The CDR3 sequence: CASSQIWTGLSYEQYF. The CDR3 DNA sequence: TGCGCCAGCAGCCAGATTTGGACAGGGCTCTCCTACGAGCAGTACTTC. The chain joins TRBV4-1 to TRBJ2-7; TRBD1 matches 8 bases. This CDR3 is 16 amino acids long. Trimming at V came to 3 bases and at J to 0 bases, leaving 7 bases not matched to a gene. CDR1 and CDR2 (germline): MGHRA, YSYEKL.

The chain is built from TRBV27 and TRBJ2-7, with D perhaps matching TRBD2 (6 bases). The germline CDR1 and CDR2 sequences are MNHEY and SMNVEV (reference sequence). V lost 5 bases and J 4 bases, leaving 12 bases between the germline ends. This CDR3 contains 13 residues. CDR3 loop: CASSRAGTYEQYF. Written as DNA, the CDR3 is TGTGCCAGCAGTCGGGCAGGGACTTACGAGCAGTACTTC.

The chain uses TRBV5-6 and TRBJ2-7; D remains ambiguous. Trimming removed 3 bases at V and 2 bases at J, with 9 bases between. From germline, CDR1 is SGHDT and CDR2 YYEEEE. The CDR3 sequence is 13 residues long. CDR3 sequence reads: CASSSRVTYEQYF. The CDR3 DNA reads TGTGCCAGCAGCTCAAGGGTCACCTACGAGCAGTACTTC.

The gene calls are TRBV14 and TRBJ1-5; no firm D call. V was clipped by 4 bases and J by 0 bases, with 7 bases between them. The CDR3 covers 14 residues. The germline CDR1 and CDR2 sequences are SGHDN and FVKESK. The CDR3 DNA is TGTGCCAGCAGCCTTGGCTATAGCAATCAGCCCCAGCATTTT. It translates to CASSLGYSNQPQHF.

To note about this clone: At one end the junction does not follow the germline gene, possibly because of a read error. The rearrangement links TRBV5-6 to TRBJ2-7; tentatively, D is TRBD1 (5 bases). The CDR3 has 15 residues. Germline V CDR1 and CDR2: SGHDT, YYEEEE. The CDR3 DNA follows: TGTGCCGGCAGCCTCCCAGGACACGACCTCAAGAGGCAGTACTTC. Translating gives CAGSLPGHDLKRQYF. Using reference TRBV5-6 and TRBJ2-7 for the parts outside the CDR3, the full variable domain is DAGVTQSPTHLIKTRGQQVTLRCSPKSGHDTVSWYQQALGQGPQFIFQYYEEEERQRGNFPDRFSGHQFPNYSSELNVNALLLGDSALYLCAGSLPGHDLKRQYFGPGTRLTVT.

A remark on this clone: The same CDR3 also results from other DNA sequences found in this sample. CDR3 coding DNA: TGCGCCAGCAGCCAAGTTGGCAGTAATCAGCCCCAGCATTTT. Translated, it gives CASSQVGSNQPQHF. The J gene is TRBJ1-5, the V gene TRBV4-1; D remains ambiguous. CDR3 length: 14 amino acids. Trimming removed 1 base at V and 4 bases at J, with 8 bases between. Germline loops: CDR1 MGHRA, CDR2 YSYEKL.

The gene calls are TRBV9 and TRBJ1-5; no definite D call. The CDR3 has 15 amino acids. CDR1 and CDR2 from the germline V gene are SGDLS and YYNGEE. Trimming removed 0 bases at V and 1 base at J, with 8 bases between. The CDR3 bases are TGTGCCAGCAGCGTAGGGGGAGCGAGCAATCAGCCCCAGCATTTT. Translated, it gives CASSVGGASNQPQHF.

The chain uses TRBV29-1 and TRBJ1-2; D might be TRBD1 (6 bases). This CDR3 has 14 residues. V was shortened by 4 bases and J by 5 bases, with 17 bases between the two germline ends. Germline CDR1 is SQVTM and CDR2 is ANQGSEA. The DNA of the CDR3 is TGCAGCGTTGGGATCAAGGGGGGGGCATATGGCTACACCTTC. This translates into CSVGIKGGAYGYTF.

This clone was detected only once. The CDR3 spells CAWSEGGEQYF. The CDR3 DNA reads as TGTGCCTGGAGTGAGGGAGGCGAGCAGTACTTC. V gene TRBV30 combines with J gene TRBJ2-7; D is perhaps TRBD2 (6 bases). V was cut by 1 base and J by 6 bases, with 7 bases left in between. The CDR3 length is 11 residues. In germline, CDR1 is GTSNPN, CDR2 SVGIG (reference sequence).

The chain carries TRBV10-3 and TRBJ2-1, with 10 bases identical to TRBD1. The V gene's germline CDR1 is ENHRY and CDR2 SYGVKD. V shed 6 bases, J shed 7 bases, and the junction held 9 bases outside the gene matches. This CDR3 is 15 amino acids long. CDR3 bases: TGTGCCATCAGCCCTGGACAGGGGGTCATTAATGAGCAGTTCTTC. Its protein product is CAISPGQGVINEQFF.

The CDR3 is CASSRTRDGPTDTQYF. CDR3 nucleotide sequence: TGTGCCAGCTCAAGGACAAGGGATGGGCCCACAGATACGCAGTATTTT. The gene calls are TRBV18 and TRBJ2-3; the D gene is possibly TRBD1 (5 bases). The length of the CDR3 is 16 residues. V was cut by 5 bases and J by 2 bases, with 17 bases left in between. CDR1 is KGHSH and CDR2 is LQKENI in the germline V gene.

The chain uses TRBV5-6 and TRBJ2-6; either TRBD1 or TRBD2 may fit D (6 bases each). CDR3 length: 16 residues. Germline V gene data show CDR1 as SGHDT and CDR2 as YYEEEE. V shed 5 bases and J shed 6 bases, with 18 bases lying between them. CDR3 in amino acids: CASSQGGNAEANVLTF. CDR3 nucleotide sequence: TGTGCCAGCAGTCAAGGGGGGAACGCTGAGGCCAACGTCCTGACTTTC.

This clone was seen a single time. This CDR3 reads CASSEGQENTEAFF. CDR3 DNA: TGTGCCAGCAGCGAGGGACAGGAGAACACTGAAGCTTTCTTT. V is TRBV13 and J is TRBJ1-1; TRBD1 matches 8 bases. CDR1 is PRHDT, CDR2 FYEKMQ, per germline (reference sequence). This CDR3 region has 14 residues. Losses at the gene ends were 5 bases for V and 1 base for J; bases not matched to a gene: 3.

The rearrangement uses TRBV13 and TRBJ2-5, with D tentatively TRBD1 (7 bases). Trimming removed 5 bases at V and 2 bases at J, with 9 bases between. From germline, CDR1 is PRHDT and CDR2 FYEKMQ (reference sequence). This CDR3 contains 13 residues. CDR3 DNA: TGTGCCAGCAGCCCAGGGGGGCAAGAGACCCAGTACTTC. Translating it yields CASSPGGQETQYF.

This clone has a handful of counts. V usage is TRBV4-2 and J usage is TRBJ1-2; D gene ambiguous. Germline assignment: CDR1 LGHNA and CDR2 YNFKEQ. This CDR3 is built from 15 residues. Trimming pared 4 bases from V and 8 bases from J, leaving 20 bases between. The CDR3 sequence is CASSPPPYEGGGYTF. In DNA, the CDR3 is TGTGCCAGCAGCCCTCCTCCGTACGAGGGCGGCGGCTACACCTTC.